A single sample gave rise to the 3 T cell receptor beta chains below, sequenced in a study of T cell responses to AZD1222 COVID-19 vaccine. Repertoires were generated with immunoSEQ multiplex PCR, while TCRdb's copy carries only in-frame clones and drops some. The table records under 150,000 clones, roughly 88% of them present only once. Here the sequenced sample was peripheral blood, taken on day 0 of MenACWY control vaccination. These receptors originate from an adult in good health.

The J gene is TRBJ1-5, the V gene TRBV24-1; D uncertain. The CDR3 length is 13 residues. With 2 bases removed from V and 7 bases from J, the gap between germline ends came to 8 bases. The germline gives CDR1 KGHDR, CDR2 SFDVKD. Written as DNA, the CDR3 is TGTGCCACCAGTGATTCGGCCGGCCAGCCCCAGCATTTT. It is translated as CATSDSAGQPQHF.

V and J are TRBV4-1 and TRBJ2-1; D is possibly TRBD2 (5 bases). The CDR3 loop spans 13 amino acids. Germline CDR1 MGHRA, CDR2 YSYEKL. V was cut by 8 bases and J by 0 bases, with 8 bases left in between. The chain's CDR3 is CASGGGSYNEQFF. The CDR3 DNA is TGCGCCAGCGGAGGAGGCTCCTACAATGAGCAGTTCTTC.

Only a few counts were recorded for this clone. The chain joins TRBV20-1 to TRBJ2-7; D is unclear. The V gene's germline CDR1 is DFQATT and CDR2 SNEGSKA (reference sequence). CDR3 length equals 11 residues. This chain's CDR3 is CSVGRDYEQYF. Written as DNA, the CDR3 is TGCAGCGTTGGACGAGATTACGAGCAGTACTTC.